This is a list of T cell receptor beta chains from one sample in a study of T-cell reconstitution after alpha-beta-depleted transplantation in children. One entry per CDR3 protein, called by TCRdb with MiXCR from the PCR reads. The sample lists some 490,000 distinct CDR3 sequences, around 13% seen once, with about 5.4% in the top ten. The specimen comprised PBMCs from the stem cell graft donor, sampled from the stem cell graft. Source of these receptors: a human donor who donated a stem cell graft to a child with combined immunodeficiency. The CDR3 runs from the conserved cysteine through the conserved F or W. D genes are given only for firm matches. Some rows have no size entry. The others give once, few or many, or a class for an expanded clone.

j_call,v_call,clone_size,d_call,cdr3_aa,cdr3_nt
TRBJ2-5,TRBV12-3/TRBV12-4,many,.,CASSLAGGQASGETQYF,TGTGCCAGCAGTTTAGCGGGTGGGCAGGCCTCCGGGGAGACCCAGTACTTC
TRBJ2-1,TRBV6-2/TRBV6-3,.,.,CASSYQGAGTPPDNEQFF,TGTGCCAGCAGTTACCAGGGCGCCGGGACACCCCCTGACAATGAGCAGTTCTTC
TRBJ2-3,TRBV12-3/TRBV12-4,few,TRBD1,CASSLTGDPRRTDTQYF,TGTGCCAGCAGTCTCACAGGGGACCCCCGACGCACAGATACGCAGTATTTT
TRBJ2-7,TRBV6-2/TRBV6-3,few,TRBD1,CASSSPGQGRGEQYF,TGTGCCAGCAGTTCCCCGGGACAGGGAAGAGGAGAGCAGTACTTC
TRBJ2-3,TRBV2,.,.,CASKLRQMTDTQYF,TGTGCCAGCAAGCTGCGACAGATGACAGATACGCAGTATTTT
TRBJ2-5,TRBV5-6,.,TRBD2,CASSSSGMGETQYF,TGTGCCAGCAGCTCTAGCGGGATGGGGGAGACCCAGTACTTC
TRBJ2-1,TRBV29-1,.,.,CSVLRPLGNEQFF,TGCAGCGTTCTCCGACCCCTGGGGAATGAGCAGTTCTTC
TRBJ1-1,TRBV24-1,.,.,CATSDFGSGRVFF,TGTGCCACCAGTGATTTCGGTTCTGGTAGAGTTTTCTTT
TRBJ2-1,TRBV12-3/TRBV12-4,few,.,CASSSDSGDKKKYNEQFF,TGTGCCAGCAGTTCCGACAGCGGCGATAAAAAAAAATACAATGAGCAGTTCTTC
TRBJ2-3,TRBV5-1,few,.,CASSFGGSSTDTQYF,TGCGCCAGCAGCTTTGGCGGGTCCAGCACAGATACGCAGTATTTT
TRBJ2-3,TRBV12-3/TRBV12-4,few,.,CASSPTVAVRSTDTQYF,TGTGCCAGCAGTCCGACCGTGGCTGTACGAAGCACAGATACGCAGTATTTT
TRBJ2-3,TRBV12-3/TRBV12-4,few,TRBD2,CASSFGLAGGPSVDTQYF,TGTGCCAGCAGCTTTGGACTAGCGGGGGGGCCGAGCGTAGATACGCAGTATTTT
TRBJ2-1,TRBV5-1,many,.,CASSLVGEHNEQFF,TGCGCCAGCAGCTTGGTCGGGGAGCACAATGAGCAGTTCTTC
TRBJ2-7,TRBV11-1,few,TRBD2,CASSFLVGPTSGVTIEQYF,TGTGCCAGCAGCTTCTTGGTGGGACCGACTAGCGGGGTAACCATCGAGCAGTACTTC
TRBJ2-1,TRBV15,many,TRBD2,CATSRAGLAGWYEQFF,TGTGCCACCAGCAGAGCGGGACTAGCGGGTTGGTATGAGCAGTTCTTC
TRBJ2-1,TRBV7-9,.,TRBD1,CASSPQQGSSYNEQFF,TGTGCCAGCAGCCCGCAACAGGGGAGCTCCTACAATGAGCAGTTCTTC
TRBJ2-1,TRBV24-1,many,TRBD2,CATSDSGRAYNEQFF,TGTGCCACCAGTGATAGCGGGAGGGCCTACAATGAGCAGTTCTTC
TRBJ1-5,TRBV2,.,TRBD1,CASHRGDSLNQPQHF,TGTGCCAGCCACCGGGGGGACAGCCTCAATCAGCCCCAGCATTTT
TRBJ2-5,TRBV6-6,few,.,CASSYSQRETQYF,TGTGCCAGCAGTTACTCGCAAAGGGAGACCCAGTACTTC
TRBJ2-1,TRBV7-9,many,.,CASSPQERQESFF,TGTGCCAGCAGCCCCCAGGAGAGACAGGAGTCGTTCTTC
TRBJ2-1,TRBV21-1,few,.,CASSKDPGRGNNEQFF,TGTGCCAGCAGCAAAGACCCGGGGAGGGGTAACAATGAGCAGTTCTTC
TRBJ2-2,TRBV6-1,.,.,CASRFRENTGELFF,TGTGCCAGCAGATTCCGGGAGAACACCGGGGAGCTGTTTTTT
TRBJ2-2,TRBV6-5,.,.,CASSSTKGLTGELFF,TGTGCCAGCAGTTCCACGAAAGGATTAACCGGGGAGCTGTTTTTT
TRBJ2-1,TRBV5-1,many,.,CASSLVGQRQINEQFF,TGCGCCAGCAGCTTGGTGGGCCAGAGACAGATCAATGAGCAGTTCTTC
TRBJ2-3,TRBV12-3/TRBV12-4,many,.,CASSFRSGTDTQYF,TGTGCCAGCAGTTTTCGGTCGGGCACAGATACGCAGTATTTT
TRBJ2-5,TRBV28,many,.,CASSLTFTAREETQYF,TGTGCCAGCAGTTTAACCTTCACCGCCCGGGAAGAGACCCAGTACTTC
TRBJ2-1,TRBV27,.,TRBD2,CASSKIAGGSYNEQFF,TGTGCCAGCAGTAAAATAGCGGGAGGCTCCTACAATGAGCAGTTCTTC
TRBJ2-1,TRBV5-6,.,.,CASSYDRRSYNEQFF,TGTGCCAGCAGTTATGACAGGCGGTCCTACAATGAGCAGTTCTTC
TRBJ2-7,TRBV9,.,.,CASSGDSDYEQYF,TGTGCCAGCAGCGGGGACTCCGACTACGAGCAGTACTTC
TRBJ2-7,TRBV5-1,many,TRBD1,CASSLVQGVYEQYF,TGCGCCAGCAGCTTGGTACAGGGGGTCTACGAGCAGTACTTC
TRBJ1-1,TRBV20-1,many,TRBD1,CSATTAPGGTEAFF,TGCAGTGCTACCACCGCCCCAGGGGGCACTGAAGCTTTCTTT
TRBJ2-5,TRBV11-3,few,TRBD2,CASSLRTSGREQETQYF,TGTGCCAGCAGCTTGAGGACTAGCGGGAGGGAGCAAGAGACCCAGTACTTC
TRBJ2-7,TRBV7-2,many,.,CASSLVAGLDYEQYF,TGTGCCAGCAGCTTAGTGGCAGGGCTAGATTACGAGCAGTACTTC
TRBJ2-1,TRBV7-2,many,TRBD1,CASSPHGQGSDEQFF,TGTGCCAGCAGCCCACACGGACAGGGGAGCGATGAGCAGTTCTTC
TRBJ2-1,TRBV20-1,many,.,CSARGPYNEQFF,TGCAGTGCTAGGGGCCCCTACAATGAGCAGTTCTTC
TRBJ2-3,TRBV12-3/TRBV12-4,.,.,CASSPSGIPDTQYF,TGTGCCAGCAGTCCCTCGGGAATCCCAGATACGCAGTATTTT
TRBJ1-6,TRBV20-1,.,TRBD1,CSARSDRGTYNSPLHF,TGCAGTGCTAGGTCCGACAGGGGAACATATAATTCACCCCTCCACTTT
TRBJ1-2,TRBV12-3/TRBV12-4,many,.,CASSLAGDQANYGYTF,TGTGCCAGCAGTTTAGCCGGGGACCAAGCTAACTATGGCTACACCTTC